This record looks at one T cell receptor beta chain sequence and its context. As yet, its antigen is unknown. One entry per CDR3 protein results from TCRdb running MiXCR on the RT-PCR reads. This sample has some 520,000 distinct CDR3 sequences, with more than 15% found just once. The V gene's germline CDR1 is SQVTM and CDR2 ANQGSEA. This CDR3 is 16 amino acids long. Losses at the gene ends were 6 bases for V and 5 bases for J; bases not matched to a gene: 9. The data were taken from a study of response to subunit inactivated influenza vaccine. Whole-study results and caveats: Authors suggested that a seasonal influenza vaccination recruits few new T cells each time.

This chain joins TRBV29-1 and TRBJ2-5, with TRBD2 matching 16 bases. The receptor comes from a man between 50 and 70 years old who received an inactivated influenza vaccine. The sample consisted of CD4+ T cells sorted from PBMCs, taken less than 30 months after vaccination. CDR3 amino acids: CSVSGTSGRAMETQYF. CDR3 DNA: TGCAGCGTCTCCGGGACTAGCGGGAGGGCAATGGAGACCCAGTACTTC.